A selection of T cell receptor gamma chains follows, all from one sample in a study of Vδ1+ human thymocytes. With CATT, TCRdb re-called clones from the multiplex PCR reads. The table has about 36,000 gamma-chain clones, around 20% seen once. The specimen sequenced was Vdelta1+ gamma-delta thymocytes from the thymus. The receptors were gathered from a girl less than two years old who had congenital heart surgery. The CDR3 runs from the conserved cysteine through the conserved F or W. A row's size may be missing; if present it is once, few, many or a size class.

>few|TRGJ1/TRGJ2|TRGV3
CATWDRRRYYKKLF
TGTGCCACCTGGGACAGGCGTAGGTATTATAAGAAACTCTTT
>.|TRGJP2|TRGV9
CALWEANDWIKTF
TGTGCCTTGTGGGAGGCGAATGATTGGATCAAGACGTTT
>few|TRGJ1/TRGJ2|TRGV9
CALWEPRSGKKLF
TGTGCCTTGTGGGAGCCTAGGTCGGGAAAGAAACTCTTT
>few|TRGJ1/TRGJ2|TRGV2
CATWDTCKKLF
TGTGCCACCTGGGACACATGTAAGAAACTCTTT
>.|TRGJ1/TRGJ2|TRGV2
CATWDGLRYKKLF
TGTGCCACCTGGGACGGGCTGAGATATAAGAAACTCTTT
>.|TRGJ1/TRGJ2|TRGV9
CALWENPWNYYKKLF
TGTGCCTTGTGGGAGAACCCATGGAATTATTATAAGAAACTCTTT
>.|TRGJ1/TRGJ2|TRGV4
CATWDCTYYKKLF
TGTGCCACCTGGGATTGTACTTATTATAAGAAACTCTTT
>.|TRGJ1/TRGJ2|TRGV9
CALWEGVYKKLF
TGTGCCTTGTGGGAGGGAGTGTATAAGAAACTCTTT
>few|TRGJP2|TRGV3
CATWDRQAYDWIKTF
TGTGCCACCTGGGACAGGCAAGCCTATGATTGGATCAAGACGTTT
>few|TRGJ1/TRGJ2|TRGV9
CALWEVQRKKLF
TGTGCCTTGTGGGAGGTGCAACGGAAGAAACTCTTT
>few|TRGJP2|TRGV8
CATWDESCGDWIKTF
TGTGCCACCTGGGATGAGAGCTGCGGTGATTGGATCAAGACGTTT
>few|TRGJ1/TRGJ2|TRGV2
CATWDGSYYKKLF
TGTGCCACCTGGGACGGTAGTTATTATAAGAAACTCTTT
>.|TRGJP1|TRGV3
CATWDGPYHHNKIF
TGTGCCACCTGGGACGGACCCTACCACCACAACAAGATATTT
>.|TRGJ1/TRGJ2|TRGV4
CATWDGPGWAPSYYKKLF
TGTGCCACCTGGGATGGGCCGGGTTGGGCCCCTTCTTATTATAAGAAACTCTTT
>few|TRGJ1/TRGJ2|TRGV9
CALWGHYKKLF
TGTGCCTTGTGGGGGCATTATAAGAAACTCTTT
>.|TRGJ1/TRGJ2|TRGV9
CALRDRYYKKLF
TGTGCCTTGCGCGATCGATATTATAAGAAACTCTTT
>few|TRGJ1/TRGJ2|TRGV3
CATLYYKKLF
TGTGCCACTCTTTATTATAAGAAACTCTTT
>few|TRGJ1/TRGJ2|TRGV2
CATWDGPRYKKLF
TGTGCCACCTGGGACGGGCCCAGGTATAAGAAACTCTTT
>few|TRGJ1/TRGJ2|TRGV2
CATWDGKLSKKLF
TGTGCCACCTGGGATGGGAAGTTAAGCAAGAAACTCTTT
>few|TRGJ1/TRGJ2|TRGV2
CATWDGPKQKLF
TGCGCCACCTGGGACGGGCCTAAGCAGAAACTCTTT
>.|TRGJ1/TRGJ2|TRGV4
CATWEKGEKLF
TGTGCCACCTGGGAAAAGGGGGAGAAACTCTTT
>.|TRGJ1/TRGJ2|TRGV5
CATWESAKKLF
TGTGCCACCTGGGAATCGGCCAAGAAACTCTTT
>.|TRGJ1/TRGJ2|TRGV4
CATWDGRLKLF
TGTGCCACCTGGGATGGGCGGTTGAAACTCTTT
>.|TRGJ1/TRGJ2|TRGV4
CATWDGYNYYKKLF
TGTGCCACCTGGGATGGCTACAATTATTATAAGAAACTCTTT
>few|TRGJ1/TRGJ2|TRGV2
CTTWDGLDGYKKLF
TGTACCACCTGGGACGGGCTAGATGGGTATAAGAAACTCTTT
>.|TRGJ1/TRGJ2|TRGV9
CALWNQTNYYKKLF
TGTGCCTTGTGGAACCAGACGAATTATTATAAGAAACTCTTT
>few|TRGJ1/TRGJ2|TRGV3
CATWAFHKKLF
TGTGCCACCTGGGCCTTTCATAAGAAACTCTTT
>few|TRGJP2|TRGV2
CATWDGRGDWIKTF
TGTGCCACCTGGGACGGGCGCGGTGATTGGATCAAGACGTTT
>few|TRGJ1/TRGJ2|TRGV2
CATWDYGSHKKLF
TGTGCCACCTGGGACTACGGGTCCCATAAGAAACTCTTT
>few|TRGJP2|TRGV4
CATWFSDWIKTF
TGTGCCACCTGGTTTAGTGATTGGATCAAGACGTTT
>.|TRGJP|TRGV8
CATWDKTGELGKKIKVF
TGTGCCACCTGGGATAAGACAGGGGAGTTGGGCAAAAAAATAAAGGTATTT
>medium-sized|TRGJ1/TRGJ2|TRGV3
CATWDRPDYKKLF
TGTGCCACCTGGGACAGGCCCGATTATAAGAAACTCTTT
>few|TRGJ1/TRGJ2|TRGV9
CALWEGRYYKKLF
TGTGCCTTGTGGGAGGGACGTTATTATAAGAAACTCTTT
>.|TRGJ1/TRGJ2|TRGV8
CATWDTIDRIYKKLF
TGTGCCACCTGGGATACTATTGATCGTATTTATAAGAAACTCTTT
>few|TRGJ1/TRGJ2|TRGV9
CALWEGAYYKKLF
TGTGCCTTGTGGGAGGGCGCATATTATAAGAAACTCTTT
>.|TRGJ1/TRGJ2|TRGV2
CATWDGLLHYKKLF
TGTGCCACCTGGGACGGGCTTCTGCATTATAAGAAACTCTTT
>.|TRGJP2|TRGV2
CATWDGRGSDWIKTF
TGTGCCACCTGGGACGGTAGGGGTAGTGATTGGATCAAGACGTTT
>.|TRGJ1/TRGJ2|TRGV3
CATWDARIGLF
TGTGCCACCTGGGACGCCCGAATTGGGCTCTTT
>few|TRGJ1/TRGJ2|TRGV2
CATWDGEIRYKKLF
TGTGCCACCTGGGACGGGGAAATTCGGTATAAGAAACTCTTT
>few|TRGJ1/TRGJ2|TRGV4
CATWDLWYKKLF
TGTGCCACCTGGGATTTGTGGTATAAGAAACTCTTT